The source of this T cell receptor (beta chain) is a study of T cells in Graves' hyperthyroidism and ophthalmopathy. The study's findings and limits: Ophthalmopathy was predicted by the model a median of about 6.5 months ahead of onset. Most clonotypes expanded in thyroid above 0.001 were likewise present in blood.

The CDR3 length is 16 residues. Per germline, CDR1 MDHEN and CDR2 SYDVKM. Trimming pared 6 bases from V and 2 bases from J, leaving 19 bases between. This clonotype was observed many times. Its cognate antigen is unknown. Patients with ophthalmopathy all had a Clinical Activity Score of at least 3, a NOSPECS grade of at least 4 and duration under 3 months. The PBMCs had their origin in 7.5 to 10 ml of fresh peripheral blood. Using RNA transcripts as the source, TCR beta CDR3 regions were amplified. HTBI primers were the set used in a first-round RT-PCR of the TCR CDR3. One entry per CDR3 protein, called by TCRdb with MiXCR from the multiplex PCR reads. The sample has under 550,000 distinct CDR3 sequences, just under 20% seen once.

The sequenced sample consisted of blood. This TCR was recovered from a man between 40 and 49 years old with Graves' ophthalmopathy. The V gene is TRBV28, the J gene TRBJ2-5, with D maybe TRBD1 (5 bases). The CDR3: CASRQLLRVDQETQYF. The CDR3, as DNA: TGTGCCAGCAGACAGCTGCTCAGGGTCGATCAAGAGACCCAGTACTTC.